This TCR beta chain was found in a study of T-cell memory formation after mild COVID-19. Looking at the study overall: Most TCR clusters belonged to a single donor.

The germline V and J ends were trimmed by 6 bases and 0 bases, with 10 bases remaining between them. Germline CDR1 SGHRS, CDR2 YFSETQ. The CDR3 covers 14 residues. Using its own MiXCR run on the 5' RACE reads, TCRdb lists one record per CDR3 protein. The sample has 200,000 or so distinct CDR3 sequences, 16% seen once. The material sequenced was PBMCs or a T cell subset sorted from them (not recorded which). The TCR originated in an adult woman who had mild COVID-19 (a few samples of this study predate the infection). Cell type and time point are not known. This rearrangement joins TRBV5-1 to TRBJ2-1; the D gene is possibly TRBD1 (6 bases). Here the CDR3 reads CASNTGISYNEQFF. DNA for the CDR3: TGCGCCAGCAACACAGGGATCTCCTACAATGAGCAGTTCTTC.